This TCR beta chain was sequenced in a study of cytomegalovirus exposure and HLA in healthy donors. TCRdb's copy holds only in-frame clones and misses some; the assay was immunoSEQ multiplex PCR. The sample consists of more than 250,000 clones, roughly nine tenths of them appearing once. Study findings and constraints: Within the 120 validation repertoires, first-cohort TCR clusters tended to co-occur, according to a later analysis. In vitro data verified three CMV-associated chains as specific for CMV antigens.

A few counts support this clone. Its matching antigen is unknown. This receptor was identified in a woman under 40 in good health and CMV-seropositive. The sample comprised PBMCs.

The CDR3 DNA is TGTGCCAGCAGCGTATCGACAGTATCTAACTATGGCTACACCTTC. It translates to CASSVSTVSNYGYTF. The chain employs TRBV7-9 and TRBJ1-2; a possible D gene is TRBD1 (5 bases). The V gene lost 5 bases and the J gene lost 0 bases, with 13 bases spanning the gap. From germline, CDR1 is SEHNR and CDR2 FQNEAQ (reference sequence). The CDR3 loop spans 15 amino acids.